The text below deals with one T cell receptor (beta chain). This clone was seen only a few times. The specificity of this receptor is unknown. It has no much larger one-base neighbor in the sample; base qualities were not kept. Healthy HIV-negative adults with no recently reported acute infections or vaccinations were included as donors. Only Caucasian adults living in Nashville, Tennessee, USA were represented among the donors. CD4+ T cells were enriched by magnetic negative selection, after which naive cells were positively selected on CD45RA and the negative fraction was taken as the memory subset. After blood collection by leukapheresis, PBMCs were isolated using Ficoll-Histopaque density gradient centrifugation and then cryopreserved in the vapor phase of liquid nitrogen. Analytical flow cytometry was used to check the purity and quantity of every magnetically sorted T cell population. Genomic DNA was isolated from each sorted fraction and quantified by UV absorbance on a Nanodrop 2000c.

This specimen belongs to a study of shared clonotypes between healthy human individuals (dated by TCRdb to about 2020). Looking at the study overall: The cohort included three men and a couple of women between 18 and 49 years of age. Blood TCR repertoires of roughly five healthy adults were deeply sequenced to estimate repertoire size and the extent of clonotype sharing between individuals. Per donor, leukapheresis produced somewhere between about 0.9 and 9.5 billion PBMCs. For each donor, CD4 naive and CD4 memory were each given three plates, CD8 naive was given two plates, and CD8 memory was given one plate. Libraries were prepared and TCR repertoires were sequenced by different laboratories using diverse techniques, in order to increase sequencing depth and limit assay-specific biases.

The study at large found these results: Pairwise subsampling indicated that sequencing depth was expected to affect the degree of clonotype sharing among donors. Across four donors, approximately 5% of naive CD4, roughly 3.3% of naive CD8, roughly 2.2% of memory CD4, and approximately 0.4% of memory CD8 clonotypes were shared. Clonotypes shared by all four sorted-subset donors showed higher generation probabilities than non-shared clonotypes. Naive subsets generally had larger estimated clonotype richness than memory subsets did. The small number of donors limited the genetic and exposure-history diversity represented. Sampling was limited to blood, and TCR repertoires in tissue likely differ from TCR repertoires in blood. Rarefaction of sorted-subset datasets indicated incomplete sequencing despite the large sequencing depth.

Using the deep immunoSEQ assay, multiplex PCR amplified TCR CDR3 regions from genomic DNA. For each cell subset, the extracted genomic DNA was distributed evenly across all wells of several immunoSEQ 96-well plates, and each plate served as one replicate. For sorted subsets, 150 to 200 ng genomic DNA, equal to approximately 30,000 T cell genomes, was loaded into each replicate PCR. Purified libraries were measured with a Qubit 3.0 fluorometer, size-checked on a Bioanalyzer 2100, and measured again with the KAPA Library Quantification kit. Every immunoSEQ 96-well plate was sequenced on a dedicated single-read 150-cycle Illumina NextSeq 550 flow cell. In the original analysis: Because the immunoSEQ output included only junctional sequences and no quality scores, the filtering could not be the same as the filtering used for full-length reads. To assign V/J genes and CDR3, sequences were annotated using PyIR, a Python wrapper for IgBLAST v1.9, with IMGT germline references. Reads were removed for weak V/J assignments (E-value above 1e-6), missing CDR3, stop codons, out-of-frame junctions, or ambiguous translated residues. V3J clonotypes were defined by identical inferred V gene, J gene, and CDR3 amino acid sequence. Percentage overlap between repertoires was computed as shared unique clonotypes divided by the size of the smaller repertoire. Three approaches were used to assess repertoire richness: RTK rarefaction, the Chao1 estimator, and Recon v2.1 estimates of unobserved clonotypes. Generation probabilities were computed with OLGA for all TCRbeta clonotypes obtained by the gDNA method from a handful of donors. As stored in TCRdb, this immuneACCESS dataset retains in-frame rearrangements with V and J assigned. A fraction of the clones does not appear; measured against another copy, unresolved V genes explain less than half of the discrepancy, and the remainder lacks a known reason. That table is the source of V, J and clone size, and D and trimming were worked out from the DNA. The sample table contains over a million clones; only one count was recorded for more than 75% of them. The ten top clones hold more than 0.55% of the sample.

The germline V gene (reference sequence) yields SGHNT for CDR1 and YYREEE for CDR2. Trimming takes 4 bases from V and 6 bases from J, and the germline ends sit 22 bases apart. From its cysteine to its phenylalanine, the CDR3 spans 16 amino acids. Here the CDR3 DNA is all that survives: 48 bases in frame from base 1. The origin of this receptor is a man aged 18 to 30 in good health. Some clones in this sample may be carry-over from other donors' samples. The sample comprised memory CD4+ T cells from PBMCs. The cell subset or site tag for this specimen amounts to: CD45RA-negative fraction. This chain joins TRBV5-4 to TRBJ1-1, and perhaps TRBD1 as D gene, on 6 matching bases. The sequenced DNA: TGTGCCAGCAGCCCGGGCGGGGCAAGGGGGGTCCCTGAAGCTTTCTTT. Its amino acids are CASSPGGARGVPEAFF.